Each of the 32 T cell receptor beta chains below was sequenced from the same sample in a study of T cell responses to AZD1222 COVID-19 vaccine. This table comes from immunoSEQ multiplex PCR, and its TCRdb copy is limited to in-frame clones, with some not included. The sample lists roughly 100,000 clones, around 91% occurring once. Sequences were derived from peripheral blood, sampled 28 days after the second AZD1222 dose. Receptor source: an adult who received the AZD1222 COVID-19 vaccine.

The chain joins TRBV19 to TRBJ1-2; D might be TRBD1 (5 bases). Germline assignment: CDR1 LNHDA and CDR2 SQIVND (reference sequence). The length of the CDR3 is 15 residues. V was clipped by 7 bases and J by 7 bases, with 22 bases between them. This CDR3 is CASKIEGREGSGYTF. CDR3 coding DNA: TGTGCCAGTAAAATTGAAGGCAGGGAGGGCTCTGGCTACACCTTC.

The chain couples TRBV18 to TRBJ2-5; D may match TRBD1 or TRBD2 (5 bases each). V lost 4 bases, J lost 5 bases, and 14 bases lay in between. Per the germline V gene, CDR1 is KGHSH and CDR2 is LQKENI. This CDR3 is built from 14 residues. The CDR3, as DNA: TGTGCCAGCTCACGGTTGCCGGGGACGGAGACCCAGTACTTC. Translating it yields CASSRLPGTETQYF. The full variable domain, in which reference TRBV18 and TRBJ2-5 provide the parts outside the CDR3, is NAGVMQNPRHLVRRRGQEARLRCSPMKGHSHVYWYRQLPEEGLKFMVYLQKENIIDESGMPKERFSAEFPKEGPSILRIQQVVRGDSAAYFCASSRLPGTETQYFGPGTRLLVL.

The V and J genes are TRBV15 and TRBJ1-1; 10 nucleotides line up with TRBD1. Per germline, CDR1 LNHNV and CDR2 YYDKDF (reference sequence). The length of the CDR3 is 17 residues. With 3 bases clipped from V and 0 bases from J, the junction kept 7 bases outside the gene matches. The CDR3 DNA follows: TGTGCCACCAGCAGTAGACAGGGGGCTTTCGTGAACACTGAAGCTTTCTTT. This encodes CATSSRQGAFVNTEAFF.

The chain couples TRBV2 to TRBJ2-2; 8 bases fit TRBD2. J was trimmed by 5 bases and V by 5 bases; bases with no gene match: 7. This CDR3 contains 15 residues. Germline CDR1 SNHLY, CDR2 FYNNEI. The CDR3 nucleotides are TGTGCCAGCAGTCCTCGGACTAGCCGGACCGGGGAGCTGTTTTTT. As protein: CASSPRTSRTGELFF.

The chain couples TRBV5-1 to TRBJ1-5; D may be TRBD1 (6 bases). Trimming shortened V by 9 bases and J by 11 bases, and 21 bases separated the two germline ends. CDR3 length: 13 residues. The germline CDR1 and CDR2 sequences are SGHRS and YFSETQ. For the CDR3, the DNA is TGCGCCACTAAGGACGCGGGGGGGCCAGCCCAGCATTTT. Translated: CATKDAGGPAQHF.

This chain connects TRBV7-9 to TRBJ2-1; TRBD2 might be the D (5 bases). Germline V gene lookup returns CDR1 SEHNR and CDR2 FQNEAQ (reference sequence). V dropped 3 bases and J dropped 9 bases, with 9 bases sitting between them. This CDR3 has 12 amino acids. The CDR3 coding sequence is TGTGCCAGCAGCTTGGGAGTAACTGAGCAGTTCTTC. As protein: CASSLGVTEQFF. Variable domain in full (rest from reference TRBV7-9 and TRBJ2-1): DTGVSQNPRHKITKRGQNVTFRCDPISEHNRLYWYRQTLGQGPEFLTYFQNEAQLEKSRLLSDRFSAERPKGSFSTLEIQRTEQGDSAMYLCASSLGVTEQFFGPGTRLTVL.

J is TRBJ1-2 and V is TRBV7-2; weak D call: TRBD1 (5 bases). CDR1 is SGHTA, CDR2 FQGNSA, per germline. CDR3 length: 16 residues. Deletions cut 5 bases from V and 7 bases from J, with 23 bases between. CDR3 in amino acids: CASSPTTGRAVGGYTF. CDR3 in DNA: TGTGCCAGCAGCCCAACTACAGGCAGGGCCGTAGGTGGCTACACCTTC.

CDR3 loop: CASSSQGISFNYGYTF. The CDR3 DNA is TGTGCCAGCAGCTCGCAGGGGATTAGTTTTAACTATGGCTACACCTTC. The V gene is TRBV13, the J gene TRBJ1-2; D possibly corresponds to TRBD1 (6 bases). The germline CDR1 and CDR2 sequences are PRHDT and FYEKMQ (reference sequence). The length of the CDR3 is 16 residues. Between the trimmed V and J ends, which lost 4 bases and 1 base, there was a span of 16 bases.

V usage is TRBV9 and J usage is TRBJ2-1, with D perhaps TRBD1 (5 bases). The CDR3 spans 16 residues. Germline values: CDR1 SGDLS, CDR2 YYNGEE. V was clipped by 4 bases and J by 8 bases, with 22 bases between them. In nucleotides, the CDR3 is TGTGCCAGCAGCCTAAGACAGTCCCAATCGGTTGATGAGCAGTTCTTC. Translation gives CASSLRQSQSVDEQFF.

In its sample, this clone was seen once. The chain has TRBV7-2 and TRBJ2-7, with D uncertain. Looked up from germline, CDR1 is SGHTA and CDR2 is FQGNSA. The CDR3 extends over 13 amino acids. Trimming took 4 bases from V and 1 from J, leaving 8 bases between them. CDR3 sequence reads: CASSSRLSYEQYF. In nucleotides, the CDR3 is TGTGCCAGCAGCTCGAGACTTTCCTACGAGCAGTACTTC.

The rearrangement joins TRBV13 to TRBJ1-3; a weak D match, TRBD1 (5 bases). V lost 6 bases to trimming and J lost 4 bases, with 13 bases between them. Per germline, CDR1 PRHDT and CDR2 FYEKMQ (reference sequence). CDR3 length equals 14 residues. CDR3 nucleotide sequence: TGTGCCAGCAGTTGGGGACCCTCGGGAAACACCATATATTTT. Protein product: CASSWGPSGNTIYF.

This chain connects TRBV30 to TRBJ1-2; D might be TRBD1 (6 bases). V was clipped by 0 bases and J by 4 bases, with 15 bases between them. Germline CDR1 is GTSNPN and CDR2 is SVGIG (reference sequence). CDR3 size: 15 residues. The DNA of the CDR3 is TGTGCCTGGAGTGTCGTAAGGGGGTTCTCCTATGGCTACACCTTC. It yields the protein CAWSVVRGFSYGYTF.

V gene TRBV3-1 (or the pseudogene TRBV3-2) combines with J gene TRBJ2-5; perhaps TRBD2 as D (6 bases). The V gene's germline CDR1 is LGHDT and CDR2 YNNKEL (reference sequence). This CDR3 region has 15 residues. V dropped 4 bases and J dropped 9 bases, with 21 bases sitting between them. The CDR3 DNA sequence: TGTGCCAGCAGCCCCGGGACTGAAATTGGGGTCTCCCAGTACTTC. The encoded protein is CASSPGTEIGVSQYF.

This chain uses TRBV7-2 with TRBJ1-6; tentatively, D is TRBD1 (5 bases). V lost 8 bases, J lost 0 bases, and 14 bases lay in between. CDR3 length: 16 amino acids. In germline, CDR1 is SGHTA, CDR2 FQGNSA. CDR3 sequence reads: CASWPGPSSYNSPLHF. The DNA for the CDR3 is TGTGCCAGCTGGCCAGGGCCGAGCTCCTATAATTCACCCCTCCACTTT.

In nucleotides, the CDR3 is TGTGCCAGACTCAGGGAAGTTCGCGGCAATCAGCCCCAGCATTTT. Protein sequence: CARLREVRGNQPQHF. This chain connects TRBV27 to TRBJ1-5; TRBD1 might be the D (5 bases). This CDR3 is built from 15 residues. V lost 9 bases to trimming and J lost 2 bases, with 17 bases between them. CDR1 and CDR2 from the germline V gene are MNHEY and SMNVEV (reference sequence).

V and J are TRBV2 and TRBJ2-3; 8 bases agree with TRBD2. The CDR3 contains 14 residues. CDR1 is SNHLY, CDR2 FYNNEI, per germline. V was pared by 6 bases and J by 2 bases, with 4 bases of the junction left unmatched. CDR3 sequence: CASRVSGVTDTQYF. The CDR3 DNA is TGTGCCAGCAGAGTTAGCGGGGTCACAGATACGCAGTATTTT.

V and J are TRBV19 and TRBJ1-2; 8 bases fit TRBD1. The germline gives CDR1 LNHDA, CDR2 SQIVND (reference sequence). The length of the CDR3 is 15 residues. V dropped 6 bases and J dropped 2; count of bases not matched to a gene: 8. This CDR3 reads CASRLLQGANYGYTF. The DNA of the CDR3 is TGTGCCAGTAGACTACTCCAGGGGGCCAACTATGGCTACACCTTC.

This clone appeared once. The V call is TRBV14, the J call TRBJ2-3, with 7 bases fitting TRBD2. Germline CDR1 reads SGHDN; CDR2 reads FVKESK. V lost 3 bases, J lost 0 bases, and 3 bases stayed unmatched. The CDR3 covers 15 residues. In nucleotides, the CDR3 is TGTGCCAGCAGCCAGAACGGGGGGAGCACAGATACGCAGTATTTT. This sequence encodes CASSQNGGSTDTQYF.

The V call is TRBV6-5, the J call TRBJ2-3; 12 bases are shared with TRBD1. This CDR3 is 15 amino acids long. Germline assignment: CDR1 MNHEY and CDR2 SVGAGI. V was clipped by 6 bases and J by 2 bases; unmatched bases: 3. CDR3: CASRGTGGNTDTQYF. CDR3 DNA sequence: TGTGCCAGCAGGGGGACAGGGGGCAACACAGATACGCAGTATTTT.

The V and J genes are TRBV29-1 and TRBJ1-2; possible D gene TRBD1, 5 bases. The CDR3 is 12 residues long. Between the trimmed V and J ends, which lost 6 bases and 1 base, there was a span of 9 bases. Looked up from germline, CDR1 is SQVTM and CDR2 is ANQGSEA. CDR3 region: CSVGTDNYGYTF. In nucleotides, the CDR3 is TGCAGCGTCGGGACGGATAACTATGGCTACACCTTC.

The J gene is TRBJ2-7, the V gene TRBV7-9; 9 bases are a match to TRBD1. Germline V CDR1 and CDR2: SEHNR, FQNEAQ (reference sequence). CDR3 size: 16 residues. The J segment lost 5 bases and the V segment lost 5 bases, leaving 13 bases of the junction unmatched. The DNA of the CDR3 is TGTGCCAGCAGCGCCTCCTCCGGGACAGGGTTCCACGAGCAGTACTTC. Residues: CASSASSGTGFHEQYF.

The genes are TRBV18 and TRBJ1-6; TRBD1 might be the D (5 bases). Germline CDR1 reads KGHSH; CDR2 reads LQKENI. V lost 4 bases to trimming and J lost 7 bases, with 11 bases between them. CDR3 length: 14 amino acids. This CDR3 is CASSRQGENSPLHF. The CDR3 DNA reads TGTGCCAGCTCACGGCAGGGCGAGAATTCACCCCTCCACTTT.

The genes are TRBV5-6 and TRBJ2-2; D uncertain. Trimming stripped 3 bases from V and 5 bases from J, with 17 bases between. This CDR3 comprises 16 residues. Germline V lookup: CDR1 SGHDT, CDR2 YYEEEE. The chain's CDR3 is CASSSISVKRTGELFF. Written as DNA, the CDR3 is TGTGCCAGCAGCTCCATCTCTGTCAAGAGAACCGGGGAGCTGTTTTTT.

This clone has just one count. The chain links TRBV7-9 to TRBJ2-4, with 10 bases aligning to TRBD1. The CDR3 has 14 residues. Losses at the gene ends were 5 bases for V and 7 bases for J; bases not matched to a gene: 5. Germline-derived CDR1 and CDR2 are SEHNR and FQNEAQ (reference sequence). The CDR3 reads CASSLTGGLNIQYF. The CDR3 DNA reads TGTGCCAGCAGCCTGACAGGGGGCTTGAACATTCAGTACTTC.

The J gene is TRBJ2-3, the V gene TRBV5-8; D remains unclear. Germline V gene data show CDR1 as SGHTS and CDR2 as YDEGEE. V lost 2 bases and J 0 bases, leaving 7 bases between the germline ends. The CDR3 extends over 14 amino acids. For the CDR3, the DNA is TGTGCCAGCAGCTTTGGGCAGAGCACAGATACGCAGTATTTT. Residues: CASSFGQSTDTQYF.

The table lists this clone with a count of one. The chain combines TRBV5-4 with TRBJ2-7; TRBD1 or TRBD2 may be the D gene (5 bases each). The CDR3 has 14 residues. V lost 0 bases and J 6 bases, leaving 13 bases between the germline ends. In germline, CDR1 is SGHNT, CDR2 YYREEE (reference sequence). This CDR3 is CASSLDPMRGEQYF. CDR3 DNA sequence: TGTGCCAGCAGCTTGGACCCCATGAGGGGCGAGCAGTACTTC.

This chain joins TRBV2 and TRBJ2-7, with TRBD2 as a possible D gene (6 bases). V shed 7 bases and J shed 6 bases, with 16 bases lying between them. The CDR3 covers 13 residues. Germline V lookup: CDR1 SNHLY, CDR2 FYNNEI. In DNA, the CDR3 is TGTGCCAGCATGAGGGAGGATAGAAGCGAGCAGTACTTC. Protein: CASMREDRSEQYF.

The rearrangement joins TRBV14 to TRBJ1-1; D is ambiguous. With 0 bases removed from V and 7 bases from J, the gap between germline ends came to 9 bases. The CDR3 has 13 amino acids. The germline CDR1 and CDR2 sequences are SGHDN and FVKESK. The chain's CDR3 is CASSQDMAGEAFF. The CDR3 DNA reads TGTGCCAGCAGCCAAGATATGGCTGGTGAAGCTTTCTTT.

The chain is built from TRBV6-2 or TRBV6-3 and TRBJ1-5; the match to TRBD1 covers 7 bases. The CDR3 covers 14 residues. CDR1 is MNHEY and CDR2 is SVGEGT in the germline V gene. The trim removed 5 bases at V and 6 bases at J, leaving 7 bases unmatched. The DNA of the CDR3 is TGTGCCAGCAGTCTCAGGGGGTCTGCTCAGCCCCAGCATTTT. This codes for CASSLRGSAQPQHF.

The chain combines TRBV7-6 with TRBJ1-2; D ambiguous. V lost 4 bases and J lost 2, with 14 bases in between. Germline CDR1 SGHVS, CDR2 FNYEAQ. The CDR3 sequence is 15 residues long. The CDR3 DNA reads TGTGCCAGCAGCTCACAAGAGGGTGCCAACTATGGCTACACCTTC. Translation: CASSSQEGANYGYTF. Complete variable domain (other parts from reference TRBV7-6 and TRBJ1-2): GAGVSQSPRYKVTKRGQDVALRCDPISGHVSLYWYRQALGQGPEFLTYFNYEAQQDKSGLPNDRFSAERPEGSISTLTIQRTEQRDSAMYRCASSSQEGANYGYTFGSGTRLTVV.

V usage is TRBV6-5 and J usage is TRBJ2-2, with 7 bases aligning to TRBD1. V trimming: 8 bases; J trimming: 0 bases; junction bases outside the gene matches: 6. Per germline, CDR1 MNHEY and CDR2 SVGAGI. The CDR3 loop spans 15 amino acids. The CDR3 region has the DNA TGTGCCAGCCGTAGACAGGGACCGAACACCGGGGAGCTGTTTTTT. Translated: CASRRQGPNTGELFF.

The rearrangement links TRBV21-1 to TRBJ1-2. TRBV21-1 is assigned pseudogene status. This CDR3 has 12 residues. Here the CDR3 DNA reads TGTGCCAGCAGCAAAAGGGAGGTTGGCTACACCTTC. It encodes CASSKREVGYTF.